A single sample gave rise to the 21 T cell receptor beta chains below, sequenced in a study of cytomegalovirus exposure and HLA in healthy donors. Vbeta (60) and Jbeta (13) primers were used in the PCR. Produced via immunoSEQ multiplex PCR; TCRdb's table is partial and in-frame only. The table shows roughly 80,000 clones, with about 74% occurring only once. The sample was PBMCs. The receptor source for this set is a woman in her 50s in good health and CMV-seropositive.

This clone was seen only a few times. V gene TRBV13 combines with J gene TRBJ2-7; no clear D. The CDR3 consists of 14 residues. The V gene's germline CDR1 is PRHDT and CDR2 FYEKMQ (reference sequence). V dropped 5 bases and J dropped 2 bases, with 13 bases sitting between them. The CDR3 bases are TGTGCCAGCAGCCAAACTACTACTACCTACGAGCAGTACTTC. Translation gives CASSQTTTTYEQYF. The full variable domain, completed using reference TRBV13 and TRBJ2-7, is AAGVIQSPRHLIKEKRETATLKCYPIPRHDTVYWYQQGPGQDPQFLISFYEKMQSDKGSIPDRFSAQQFSDYHSELNMSSLELGDSALYFCASSQTTTTYEQYFGPGTRLTVT.

V gene TRBV11-2 combines with J gene TRBJ2-7; the D is unclear. Trimming stripped 5 bases from V and 0 bases from J, with 8 bases between. Germline CDR1 is SGHAT and CDR2 is FQNNGV. CDR3 length: 13 amino acids. CDR3 amino acids: CASSPPSSYEQYF. CDR3 DNA: TGTGCCAGCAGCCCCCCTAGCTCCTACGAGCAGTACTTC.

The CDR3 coding sequence is TGTGCCAGCAGCCCCAGGGGGAGCGGTCGGATTTCACCCCTCCACTTT. Protein sequence: CASSPRGSGRISPLHF. The gene calls are TRBV5-8 and TRBJ1-6; 7 bases agree with TRBD1. This CDR3 is built from 16 residues. J lost 9 bases, V lost 4 bases, and 13 bases had no gene match. Germline values: CDR1 SGHTS, CDR2 YDEGEE.

This rearrangement joins TRBV6-5 to TRBJ1-2, with a weak D call TRBD1 (6 bases). The CDR3 has 13 amino acids. The V gene's germline CDR1 is MNHEY and CDR2 SVGAGI. The ends were cut back, 2 bases at V and 8 bases at J, with 12 bases in the middle. This CDR3 is CASSYGSGQGYTF. The CDR3 bases are TGTGCCAGCAGTTACGGCTCGGGACAAGGCTACACCTTC.

This chain connects TRBV2 to TRBJ2-4; a weak D match, TRBD2 (6 bases). The V end lost 4 bases, the J end lost 3 bases, and 16 bases lay between the germline ends. Germline V gives CDR1 SNHLY, CDR2 FYNNEI. This CDR3 has 16 residues. CDR3 sequence reads: CASSGGLGQGKNIQYF. The CDR3 DNA follows: TGTGCCAGCAGTGGGGGACTCGGACAAGGCAAAAACATTCAGTACTTC.

The gene calls are TRBV7-9 and TRBJ2-7; 11 bases line up with TRBD1. Unmatched junction bases numbered 11, after V lost 4 bases and J lost 6 bases. This CDR3 has 16 amino acids. CDR1 SEHNR and CDR2 FQNEAQ come from the germline V gene (reference sequence). The CDR3 region has the DNA TGTGCCAGCAGCTCAATCTCCGGGACAGGGGGAGGCGAGCAGTACTTC. Its translation: CASSSISGTGGGEQYF.

This chain joins TRBV27 and TRBJ2-3; TRBD2 is a possible D gene (7 bases). Per germline, CDR1 MNHEY and CDR2 SMNVEV (reference sequence). The CDR3 is made up of 22 amino acids. Trimming pared 5 bases from V and 2 bases from J, leaving 35 bases between. The CDR3 DNA sequence: TGTGCCAGCAGTGTACAGGGCGCTGGGGGGGGAACTACAAAAACCTTCACAGATACGCAGTATTTT. Its protein is CASSVQGAGGGTTKTFTDTQYF.

The V and J genes are TRBV4-2 and TRBJ2-1, with 7 bases aligning to TRBD2. The germline V gene has CDR1 LGHNA and CDR2 YNFKEQ. The CDR3 covers 16 residues. The V and J ends lost 1 base and 0 bases, in that order; junction bases with no gene match: 3. CDR3 nucleotide sequence: TGTGCCAGCAGCCAAGTTCGCGGGAGCTCCTACAATGAGCAGTTCTTC. Translated: CASSQVRGSSYNEQFF.

This chain connects TRBV7-9 to TRBJ2-3, with a possible D match to TRBD2 (5 bases). Per germline, CDR1 SEHNR and CDR2 FQNEAQ (reference sequence). V was cut by 1 base and J by 1 base, with 9 bases left in between. This CDR3 spans 15 amino acids. The CDR3 reads CASSLGPGGTDTQYF. Written as DNA, the CDR3 is TGTGCCAGCAGCTTAGGCCCCGGGGGCACAGATACGCAGTATTTT.

The chain has TRBV6-5 and TRBJ2-7, with a tentative D call TRBD2 (6 bases). Per the germline V gene, CDR1 is MNHEY and CDR2 is SVGAGI. The CDR3 covers 15 residues. Trimming stripped 2 bases from V and 3 bases from J, with 14 bases between. CDR3 nucleotides: TGTGCCAGCAGTTACACCCCGCGGGGCGGCTACGAGCAGTACTTC. Protein product: CASSYTPRGGYEQYF.

In the case of this clone: At one of its ends the junction is not consistent with the germline gene, which may arise from a read error. The V and J genes are TRBV30 and TRBJ2-3; TRBD2 might be the D (5 bases). The CDR3 is made up of 11 amino acids. Germline CDR1 GTSNPN, CDR2 SVGIG (reference sequence). The CDR3 bases are TGTGCCTGGAGTTCAGCCCTCCACGGGAATTTT. Translated: CAWSSALHGNF. Combining the CDR3 with reference TRBV30 and TRBJ2-3 gives the whole variable domain SQTIHQWPATLVQPVGSPLSLECTVEGTSNPNLYWYRQAAGRGLQLLFYSVGIGQISSEVPQNLSASRPQDRQFILSSKKLLLSDSGFYLCAWSSALHGNFGPGTRLTVL.

This chain connects TRBV7-2 to TRBJ2-7, with 12 bases that match TRBD2. V trimming: 5 bases; J trimming: 4 bases; junction bases outside the gene matches: 6. The germline V gene has CDR1 SGHTA and CDR2 FQGNSA. This CDR3 has 15 amino acids. CDR3 sequence (DNA): TGTGCCAGCAGCATCCTACTAGCGGGAGGATACGAGCAGTACTTC. The encoded protein is CASSILLAGGYEQYF.

V gene TRBV15 combines with J gene TRBJ1-3; 8 positions agree with TRBD1. The CDR3 contains 15 residues. With 0 bases clipped from V and 2 bases from J, the junction kept 0 bases outside the gene matches. Looked up from germline, CDR1 is LNHNV and CDR2 is YYDKDF (reference sequence). Here the CDR3 DNA reads TGTGCCACCAGCAGAGACAGGGGGCCTGGAAACACCATATATTTT. It codes for CATSRDRGPGNTIYF.

This clone has more than one count but fewer than ten. The CDR3 sequence is CASSYRVGHHKANYGYTF. The CDR3 DNA reads TGTGCCAGCAGCTATAGGGTAGGACACCATAAAGCTAACTATGGCTACACCTTC. V and J are TRBV28 and TRBJ1-2; D possibly corresponds to TRBD1 (5 bases). The CDR3 is made up of 18 amino acids. Trimming shortened V by 6 bases and J by 0 bases, and 23 bases separated the two germline ends. Germline CDR1 and CDR2: MDHEN and SYDVKM.

The rearrangement links TRBV6-5 to TRBJ2-3; 10 positions agree with TRBD2. CDR3 length: 15 amino acids. The V gene's germline CDR1 is MNHEY and CDR2 SVGAGI. J was trimmed by 1 base and V by 2 bases; bases with no gene match: 0. Here the CDR3 DNA reads TGTGCCAGCAGTTACCTAGCGGGAGGCACAGATACGCAGTATTTT. Translated, it gives CASSYLAGGTDTQYF.

This chain links TRBV29-1 with TRBJ2-7, with 12 bases that match TRBD2. This CDR3 spans 15 amino acids. Per the germline V gene, CDR1 is SQVTM and CDR2 is ANQGSEA. V lost 3 bases and J lost 4; bases outside the gene matches: 7. The DNA of the CDR3 is TGCAGCGTTGATGAACTAGCGGGAGGAGGGTACGAGCAGTACTTC. This codes for CSVDELAGGGYEQYF.

This chain uses TRBV2 with TRBJ1-4; a possible D gene is TRBD1 (5 bases). The length of the CDR3 is 15 residues. CDR1 is SNHLY, CDR2 FYNNEI, per germline. V lost 6 bases, J lost 8 bases, and 19 bases lay in between. CDR3 residues: CASRASGAVEEKLFF. The CDR3 bases are TGTGCCAGCAGAGCCAGCGGGGCGGTAGAGGAAAAACTGTTTTTT.

This sequence joins TRBV28 and TRBJ1-2, with 7 bases matching TRBD1. The CDR3 covers 13 residues. Germline V gene sequence: CDR1 MDHEN, CDR2 SYDVKM. With 5 bases clipped from V and 4 bases from J, the junction kept 4 bases outside the gene matches. The CDR3 loop reads CASSSGQVYGYTF. Here the CDR3 DNA reads TGTGCCAGCAGTAGTGGACAGGTCTATGGCTACACCTTC.

DNA for the CDR3: TGTGCCAGCAGCAACCCCGGGGGGGGAAACACCATATATTTT. Its translation is CASSNPGGGNTIYF. The chain has TRBV9 and TRBJ1-3, with D maybe TRBD1 (5 bases). The CDR3 totals 14 residues. Between the trimmed V and J ends, which lost 4 bases and 4 bases, there was a span of 12 bases. Germline V lookup: CDR1 SGDLS, CDR2 YYNGEE. Looking up the rest from reference TRBV9 and TRBJ1-3 gives the full variable domain: DSGVTQTPKHLITATGQRVTLRCSPRSGDLSVYWYQQSLDQGLQFLIQYYNGEERAKGNILERFSAQQFPDLHSELNLSSLELGDSALYFCASSNPGGGNTIYFGEGSWLTVV.

V usage is TRBV19 and J usage is TRBJ2-1, with 8 bases aligning to TRBD1. V shed 10 bases, J shed 8 bases, and the junction held 16 bases outside the gene matches. This CDR3 spans 15 amino acids. CDR1 is LNHDA and CDR2 is SQIVND in the germline V gene (reference sequence). CDR3 coding DNA: TGTGCCACCCGAGGGTTCAGGGGGCGCCGGGATGAGCAGTTCTTC. As protein: CATRGFRGRRDEQFF.

V is TRBV15 and J is TRBJ2-7; TRBD2 matches at 14 bases. Germline V gene data show CDR1 as LNHNV and CDR2 as YYDKDF (reference sequence). J gave up 8 bases and V 0 bases, and 12 bases lay outside the gene matches. CDR3 length: 18 amino acids. The CDR3 here is CATSREGESGTSGSKQYF. CDR3 coding DNA: TGTGCCACCAGCAGAGAAGGGGAATCAGGGACTAGCGGGAGCAAGCAGTACTTC. Full variable domain (remainder filled in from reference TRBV15 and TRBJ2-7): DAMVIQNPRYQVTQFGKPVTLSCSQTLNHNVMYWYQQKSSQAPKLLFHYYDKDFNNEADTPDNFQSRRPNTSFCFLDIRSPGLGDTAMYLCATSREGESGTSGSKQYFGPGTRLTVT.